These T cell receptor beta chains were read from a single sample in a study of molecular identifiers for immune sequencing clone quantification. TCRdb reprocessed the PCR reads via MiXCR and lists one record per CDR3 protein. This table has about 640,000 distinct CDR3 sequences, 15% to 20% appearing once. Specimen: naive CD8+ T cells from blood, with Jurkat cell RNA spiked in. These receptors were taken from a human donor in good health. Some libraries in this study had Jurkat cell RNA spiked in. CDR3s include the opening cysteine and the closing phenylalanine or tryptophan. The D gene is left open where the match is weak. Size tells how often a clone was seen (once, few, many) or the class of an expanded clone, and some rows leave it out.

V gene: TRBV20-1
J gene: TRBJ2-3
D gene: -
clone size: many
CDR3 protein: CSADTASTDTQYF
CDR3 DNA: TGCAGTGCGGATACAGCCAGCACAGATACGCAGTATTTT

V gene: TRBV12-5
J gene: TRBJ2-3
D gene: TRBD1
clone size: -
CDR3 protein: CASGWGQGRRADTQYF
CDR3 DNA: TGTGCTAGTGGTTGGGGACAGGGTAGGCGTGCAGATACGCAGTATTTT

V gene: TRBV2
J gene: TRBJ1-6
D gene: -
clone size: many
CDR3 protein: CASFGGSRTPLHF
CDR3 DNA: TGTGCCAGCTTCGGGGGATCTCGTACACCCCTCCACTTT

V gene: TRBV19
J gene: TRBJ1-2
D gene: -
clone size: few
CDR3 protein: CASSILARGGGYTF
CDR3 DNA: TGTGCCAGTAGTATTCTCGCCAGGGGCGGCGGCTACACCTTC

V gene: TRBV21-1
J gene: TRBJ2-3
D gene: -
clone size: many
CDR3 protein: CASSGGTSGDTQYF
CDR3 DNA: TGTGCCAGCAGCGGGGGGACTAGCGGGGATACGCAGTATTTT

V gene: TRBV9
J gene: TRBJ2-2
D gene: -
clone size: many
CDR3 protein: CASSVEGGTNTGELFF
CDR3 DNA: TGTGCCAGCAGCGTAGAGGGCGGGACGAACACCGGGGAGCTGTTTTTT

V gene: TRBV11-2
J gene: TRBJ2-1
D gene: -
clone size: few
CDR3 protein: CASNSFLLAHNEQFF
CDR3 DNA: TGTGCCAGCAACAGCTTCCTACTAGCTCACAATGAGCAGTTCTTC

V gene: TRBV7-2
J gene: TRBJ1-2
D gene: -
clone size: many
CDR3 protein: CASSPKYGYTF
CDR3 DNA: TGTGCCAGCAGTCCTAAATATGGCTACACCTTC

V gene: TRBV20-1
J gene: TRBJ1-5
D gene: -
clone size: -
CDR3 protein: CSARDYKSSGNQPQHF
CDR3 DNA: TGCAGTGCTAGAGATTATAAGTCCAGCGGCAATCAGCCCCAGCATTTT

V gene: TRBV7-9
J gene: TRBJ2-3
D gene: TRBD2
clone size: many
CDR3 protein: CASSHGTSGATQYF
CDR3 DNA: TGTGCCAGCAGCCACGGGACTAGCGGGGCTACGCAGTATTTT

V gene: TRBV5-1
J gene: TRBJ2-7
D gene: -
clone size: many
CDR3 protein: CASSLGQGTQYEQYF
CDR3 DNA: TGCGCCAGCAGCTTGGGGCAGGGGACCCAATACGAGCAGTACTTC

V gene: TRBV24-1
J gene: TRBJ2-6
D gene: -
clone size: few
CDR3 protein: CASGPRSGANVLTF
CDR3 DNA: TGTGCCTCGGGACCTCGCTCTGGGGCCAACGTCCTGACTTTC

V gene: TRBV6-2/TRBV6-3
J gene: TRBJ1-5
D gene: -
clone size: few
CDR3 protein: CASSYSIQGFRDQPQHF
CDR3 DNA: TGTGCCAGCAGTTACTCGATTCAGGGGTTTAGGGATCAGCCCCAGCATTTT

V gene: TRBV3-1
J gene: TRBJ1-4
D gene: -
clone size: few
CDR3 protein: CASSQDFVETNEKLFF
CDR3 DNA: TGTGCCAGCAGCCAAGATTTCGTGGAAACTAATGAAAAACTGTTTTTT

V gene: TRBV5-6
J gene: TRBJ2-5
D gene: -
clone size: few
CDR3 protein: CASSPYSRGLKQETQYF
CDR3 DNA: TGTGCCAGCAGCCCCTACTCCAGGGGATTGAAACAAGAGACCCAGTACTTC

V gene: TRBV20-1
J gene: TRBJ2-7
D gene: -
clone size: many
CDR3 protein: CSARDIAGYEQYF
CDR3 DNA: TGCAGTGCTAGAGATATAGCTGGGTACGAGCAGTACTTC

V gene: TRBV24-1
J gene: TRBJ1-5
D gene: -
clone size: many
CDR3 protein: CATSVTELSQPQHF
CDR3 DNA: TGTGCCACCAGTGTAACAGAGCTGAGTCAGCCCCAGCATTTT

V gene: TRBV5-1
J gene: TRBJ2-2
D gene: -
clone size: many
CDR3 protein: CASSEGPNTGELFF
CDR3 DNA: TGCGCCAGCAGCGAAGGGCCCAACACCGGGGAGCTGTTTTTT

V gene: TRBV19
J gene: TRBJ1-1
D gene: -
clone size: -
CDR3 protein: CASSIRENTEAFF
CDR3 DNA: TGTGCCAGTAGTATCAGGGAGAACACTGAAGCTTTCTTT

V gene: TRBV15
J gene: TRBJ2-7
D gene: TRBD1
clone size: many
CDR3 protein: CATSGDRGFYEQYF
CDR3 DNA: TGTGCCACCAGCGGGGACAGGGGGTTTTACGAGCAGTACTTC

V gene: TRBV6-5
J gene: TRBJ1-1
D gene: TRBD1
clone size: few
CDR3 protein: CASSWDRDGNTEAFF
CDR3 DNA: TGTGCCAGCAGTTGGGACAGGGACGGGAACACTGAAGCTTTCTTT

V gene: TRBV10-1
J gene: TRBJ2-7
D gene: TRBD1
clone size: -
CDR3 protein: CASSEHRGLNPYEQYF
CDR3 DNA: TGCGCCAGCAGTGAACACAGGGGGTTGAATCCCTACGAGCAGTACTTC

V gene: TRBV7-6
J gene: TRBJ2-2
D gene: -
clone size: -
CDR3 protein: CASSPYQGTGELFF
CDR3 DNA: TGTGCCAGCAGCCCATACCAGGGAACCGGGGAGCTGTTTTTT

V gene: TRBV10-3
J gene: TRBJ2-1
D gene: TRBD2
clone size: -
CDR3 protein: CAISSTTSTYNEQFF
CDR3 DNA: TGTGCCATCAGTTCAACGACTAGCACCTACAATGAGCAGTTCTTC

V gene: TRBV19
J gene: TRBJ1-5
D gene: -
clone size: -
CDR3 protein: CSSSITTGRRQPQHF
CDR3 DNA: TGTTCCAGTAGTATAACTACAGGGAGACGGCAGCCCCAGCATTTT

V gene: TRBV5-4
J gene: TRBJ1-5
D gene: TRBD1
clone size: many
CDR3 protein: CASSLGGQGQPQHF
CDR3 DNA: TGTGCCAGCAGCTTGGGGGGACAGGGACAGCCCCAGCATTTT

V gene: TRBV18
J gene: TRBJ2-3
D gene: TRBD1
clone size: many
CDR3 protein: CASSPDRGSSDTQYF
CDR3 DNA: TGTGCCAGCTCCCCGGACAGGGGGTCATCAGATACGCAGTATTTT

V gene: TRBV6-2/TRBV6-3
J gene: TRBJ2-5
D gene: TRBD1
clone size: few
CDR3 protein: CASRETGGREETQYF
CDR3 DNA: TGTGCCAGCAGAGAGACAGGGGGTAGGGAAGAGACCCAGTACTTC

V gene: TRBV5-6
J gene: TRBJ2-2
D gene: -
clone size: many
CDR3 protein: CASSLDRVRLDTGELFF
CDR3 DNA: TGTGCCAGCAGCTTGGACAGGGTGCGGTTGGACACCGGGGAGCTGTTTTTT

V gene: TRBV28
J gene: TRBJ2-1
D gene: TRBD1
clone size: many
CDR3 protein: CASSLFAGQGPYNEQFF
CDR3 DNA: TGTGCCAGCAGTTTATTTGCGGGACAGGGCCCCTACAATGAGCAGTTCTTC

V gene: TRBV10-3
J gene: TRBJ1-1
D gene: -
clone size: many
CDR3 protein: CAISPDGPRGNTEAFF
CDR3 DNA: TGTGCCATCAGCCCAGACGGGCCCCGGGGGAACACTGAAGCTTTCTTT

V gene: TRBV28
J gene: TRBJ1-1
D gene: TRBD1
clone size: -
CDR3 protein: CASRQGASVNTEAFF
CDR3 DNA: TGTGCCAGCAGACAGGGGGCCTCGGTGAACACTGAAGCTTTCTTT

V gene: TRBV19
J gene: TRBJ1-1
D gene: -
clone size: many
CDR3 protein: CASSMYGNTEAFF
CDR3 DNA: TGTGCCAGTAGTATGTACGGGAACACTGAAGCTTTCTTT

V gene: TRBV7-9
J gene: TRBJ1-4
D gene: -
clone size: many
CDR3 protein: CASSTRQDQFATNEKLFF
CDR3 DNA: TGTGCCAGCAGCACCCGACAAGATCAATTTGCAACTAATGAAAAACTGTTTTTT

V gene: TRBV5-3
J gene: TRBJ2-7
D gene: TRBD1
clone size: -
CDR3 protein: CASSRGQALTYEQYF
CDR3 DNA: TGTGCCAGTAGTCGAGGACAGGCCCTAACCTACGAGCAGTACTTC

V gene: TRBV20-1
J gene: TRBJ2-7
D gene: -
clone size: many
CDR3 protein: CSATRLHGSYEQYF
CDR3 DNA: TGCAGTGCAACCAGACTACACGGGTCCTACGAGCAGTACTTC

V gene: TRBV20-1
J gene: TRBJ2-7
D gene: -
clone size: -
CDR3 protein: CSARGYREGYEQYF
CDR3 DNA: TGCAGTGCTAGGGGGTACAGGGAGGGCTACGAGCAGTACTTC

V gene: TRBV4-2
J gene: TRBJ2-1
D gene: -
clone size: many
CDR3 protein: CASSPVPRGDEQFF
CDR3 DNA: TGTGCCAGCAGCCCCGTGCCACGAGGGGATGAGCAGTTCTTC

V gene: TRBV20-1
J gene: TRBJ2-3
D gene: -
clone size: -
CDR3 protein: CSASPRPALTDTQYF
CDR3 DNA: TGCAGTGCCAGCCCAAGACCAGCCCTCACAGATACGCAGTATTTT

V gene: TRBV14
J gene: TRBJ2-1
D gene: -
clone size: many
CDR3 protein: CASSQDWGLGNEQFF
CDR3 DNA: TGTGCCAGCAGCCAAGATTGGGGGTTGGGGAATGAGCAGTTCTTC

V gene: TRBV7-9
J gene: TRBJ2-2
D gene: -
clone size: -
CDR3 protein: CASKDPGAGYTGELFF
CDR3 DNA: TGTGCCAGCAAGGACCCAGGGGCGGGGTACACCGGGGAGCTGTTTTTT

V gene: TRBV4-3
J gene: TRBJ1-1
D gene: -
clone size: few
CDR3 protein: CASSQGSGEVRMDTEAFF
CDR3 DNA: TGCGCCAGCAGCCAAGGCTCAGGGGAAGTCCGTATGGACACTGAAGCTTTCTTT

V gene: TRBV7-9
J gene: TRBJ1-4
D gene: -
clone size: many
CDR3 protein: CASSLDEKLFF
CDR3 DNA: TGTGCCAGCAGCTTGGATGAAAAACTGTTTTTT

V gene: TRBV19
J gene: TRBJ1-4
D gene: -
clone size: -
CDR3 protein: CASSTVGSEKLFF
CDR3 DNA: TGTGCCAGTAGCACCGTGGGGTCGGAAAAACTGTTTTTT

V gene: TRBV9
J gene: TRBJ1-1
D gene: -
clone size: many
CDR3 protein: CASSGGGSAEAFF
CDR3 DNA: TGTGCCAGCAGCGGTGGGGGATCGGCTGAAGCTTTCTTT

V gene: TRBV6-5
J gene: TRBJ2-1
D gene: -
clone size: many
CDR3 protein: CASSDRSAYNEQFF
CDR3 DNA: TGTGCCAGCAGTGACCGGAGTGCCTACAATGAGCAGTTCTTC

V gene: TRBV28
J gene: TRBJ1-1
D gene: TRBD1
clone size: many
CDR3 protein: CASGQGRGDTEAFF
CDR3 DNA: TGTGCCAGCGGACAGGGGAGAGGGGACACTGAAGCTTTCTTT

V gene: TRBV12-3/TRBV12-4
J gene: TRBJ2-4
D gene: -
clone size: many
CDR3 protein: CASSLTQHIQYF
CDR3 DNA: TGTGCCAGCAGTTTAACCCAACACATTCAGTACTTC

V gene: TRBV9
J gene: TRBJ2-2
D gene: TRBD1
clone size: few
CDR3 protein: CASSTGGDTGELFF
CDR3 DNA: TGTGCCAGCTCGACAGGGGGAGACACCGGGGAGCTGTTTTTT

V gene: TRBV6-2/TRBV6-3
J gene: TRBJ1-1
D gene: TRBD1
clone size: many
CDR3 protein: CASSYYRDRGDTEAFF
CDR3 DNA: TGTGCCAGCAGTTACTATCGCGACAGGGGTGACACTGAAGCTTTCTTT

V gene: TRBV4-3
J gene: TRBJ2-1
D gene: TRBD2
clone size: -
CDR3 protein: CASSQFSGRAGEQFF
CDR3 DNA: TGCGCCAGCAGCCAGTTTAGCGGGAGGGCGGGTGAGCAGTTCTTC

V gene: TRBV7-7
J gene: TRBJ2-1
D gene: -
clone size: -
CDR3 protein: CASSPALGINEQFF
CDR3 DNA: TGTGCTAGCAGCCCAGCCTTAGGGATTAATGAGCAGTTCTTC